The 12 T cell receptor beta chains presented below share a single source sample, sequenced in a study of post-analysis software for immune sequencing data. Study conclusions and caveats: Controls showed lower frequencies than patients for roughly five TRBV segments, and TRBV5-6, TRBV5-1 and TRBV20-1 were among these.

Built from TCR beta cDNA, the libraries had unique molecular identifiers in them. From the PCR reads, TCRdb called clonotypes with MiXCR, one entry per CDR3 protein. Here the sample spans hundreds of thousands of distinct CDR3 sequences, roughly 58% being singletons. Their target antigens are unknown. Input material: blood. These receptors came from a girl between 5 and 17 years old with multiple sclerosis.

This CDR3 is CASSPMGRGNTYEQYF. The CDR3 DNA reads TGCGCCAGCAGCCCTATGGGGAGGGGCAATACCTACGAGCAGTACTTC. V gene TRBV4-1 combines with J gene TRBJ2-7; the match to TRBD2 covers 7 bases. The CDR3 runs 16 residues. J lost 2 bases, V lost 4 bases, and 11 bases had no gene match. Per germline, CDR1 MGHRA and CDR2 YSYEKL.

This chain uses TRBV12-3 or TRBV12-4 with TRBJ2-1, with D unresolved. V lost 0 bases and J 0 bases, leaving 6 bases between the germline ends. The CDR3 length is 15 residues. Here the CDR3 DNA reads TGTGCCAGCAGTTTAGCGCACAGCTCCTACAATGAGCAGTTCTTC. As protein: CASSLAHSSYNEQFF.

The chain employs TRBV28 and TRBJ2-1; D is perhaps TRBD1 (5 bases). V lost 6 bases, J lost 2 bases, and 11 bases lay in between. CDR3 length: 14 amino acids. Germline V CDR1 and CDR2: MDHEN, SYDVKM. The CDR3 is CASRYRPPYNEQFF. CDR3 coding DNA: TGTGCCAGCAGGTACAGGCCCCCCTACAATGAGCAGTTCTTC.

CDR3 loop: CASSYPDRPEAFF. CDR3 DNA sequence: TGTGCCAGCAGTTACCCGGACAGGCCTGAAGCTTTCTTT. The chain recombines TRBV6-6 with TRBJ1-1; 7 bases agree with TRBD1. CDR3 length equals 13 residues. Trimming cost V 2 bases and J 6 bases; bases outside gene matches: 3. Germline CDR1 is MNHNY and CDR2 is SVGAGI (reference sequence).

The V call is TRBV9, the J call TRBJ1-5; 9 nucleotides agree with TRBD1. V lost 3 bases and J lost 7; bases outside the gene matches: 2. The CDR3 runs 13 residues. The V gene's germline CDR1 is SGDLS and CDR2 YYNGEE. CDR3 coding DNA: TGTGCCAGCAGCGCGGGGACAGGGCAGCCCCAGCATTTT. It is translated as CASSAGTGQPQHF.

The rearrangement uses TRBV27 and TRBJ2-3; D is possibly TRBD2 (6 bases). The germline V gene encodes CDR1 MNHEY and CDR2 SMNVEV (reference sequence). With 4 bases removed from V and 5 bases from J, the gap between germline ends came to 22 bases. The CDR3 sequence is 17 residues long. In nucleotides, the CDR3 is TGTGCCAGCAGTTCCTGGACCGGAGGGCCTTCGGGAGATACGCAGTATTTT. Its translation: CASSSWTGGPSGDTQYF.

This rearrangement joins TRBV5-1 to TRBJ1-5, with TRBD1 matching over 7 bases. The ends lost 3 bases at V and 1 base at J; junction bases unmatched: 10. Germline CDR1 and CDR2: SGHRS and YFSETQ. The CDR3 extends over 17 amino acids. In DNA form, the CDR3 reads TGCGCCAGCAGCTCGGCCCCCCAGGGGGAAAGCAATCAGCCCCAGCATTTT. As protein: CASSSAPQGESNQPQHF.

This chain links TRBV6-2 or TRBV6-3 with TRBJ2-1; D perhaps matches TRBD1 (6 bases). CDR1 MNHEY and CDR2 SVGEGT come from the germline V gene. V was shortened by 4 bases and J by 2 bases, with 12 bases between the two germline ends. The CDR3 is 15 residues long. The CDR3 reads CASSSDRRAYNEQFF. CDR3 sequence (DNA): TGTGCCAGCAGTTCCGACAGGAGAGCCTACAATGAGCAGTTCTTC.

The chain employs TRBV4-2 and TRBJ2-5; D tentatively reads TRBD1 or TRBD2 (5 bases each). The germline V gene encodes CDR1 LGHNA and CDR2 YNFKEQ. V was shortened by 4 bases and J by 0 bases, with 12 bases between the two germline ends. The CDR3 totals 15 residues. CDR3 nucleotide sequence: TGTGCCAGCAGCCTAGCAGGGACGCACCAAGAGACCCAGTACTTC. This codes for CASSLAGTHQETQYF.

This clonotype was seen only a few times. The gene calls are TRBV10-3 and TRBJ2-1; D is possibly TRBD2 (6 bases). The ends were cut back, 8 bases at V and 0 bases at J, with 17 bases in the middle. The CDR3 spans 16 residues. Germline-derived CDR1 and CDR2 are ENHRY and SYGVKD. DNA for the CDR3: TGTGCCATCCTGAGCGCGGGCGGGAACTCCTACAATGAGCAGTTCTTC. This translates into CAILSAGGNSYNEQFF.

This clonotype has only one observation. The junction differs from germline at one of its ends, possibly a read error. The V call is TRBV4-1, the J call TRBJ1-4; D remains ambiguous. This CDR3 contains 12 residues. Germline V gives CDR1 MGHRA, CDR2 YSYEKL. In DNA form, the CDR3 reads TGCGCCAGCAGACGAGCGGGTGAAAAGCTGTTTTTT. It translates to CASRRAGEKLFF.

This clonotype occurred a few times. This sequence joins TRBV12-3 or TRBV12-4 and TRBJ1-1; unclear D gene. This CDR3 is 12 amino acids long. Trimming took off 5 bases at V and 1 base at J, with 5 bases between the two ends. The CDR3 bases are TGTGCCAGCAGTCGCCCGAACACTGAAGCTTTCTTT. As protein: CASSRPNTEAFF.